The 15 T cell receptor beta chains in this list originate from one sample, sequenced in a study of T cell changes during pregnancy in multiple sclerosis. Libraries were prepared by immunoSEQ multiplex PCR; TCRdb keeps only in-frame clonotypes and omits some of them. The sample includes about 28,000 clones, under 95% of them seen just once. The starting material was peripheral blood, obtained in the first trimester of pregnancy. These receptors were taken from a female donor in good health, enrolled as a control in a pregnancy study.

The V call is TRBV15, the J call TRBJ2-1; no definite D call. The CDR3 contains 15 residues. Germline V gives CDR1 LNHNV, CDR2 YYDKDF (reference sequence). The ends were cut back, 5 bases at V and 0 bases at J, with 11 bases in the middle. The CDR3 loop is CATSATASSYNEQFF. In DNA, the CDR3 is TGTGCCACCAGCGCGACTGCCAGCTCCTACAATGAGCAGTTCTTC.

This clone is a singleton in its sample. In nucleotides, the CDR3 is TGTGCCAGCTCACCACCGGGGCCAGGGGGGGAGCAGTACTTC. It encodes CASSPPGPGGEQYF. The chain links TRBV18 to TRBJ2-7; a possible D gene is TRBD1 (7 bases). The V gene lost 0 bases and the J gene lost 7 bases, with 13 bases spanning the gap. Germline lookup yields CDR1 KGHSH and CDR2 LQKENI. This CDR3 comprises 14 residues.

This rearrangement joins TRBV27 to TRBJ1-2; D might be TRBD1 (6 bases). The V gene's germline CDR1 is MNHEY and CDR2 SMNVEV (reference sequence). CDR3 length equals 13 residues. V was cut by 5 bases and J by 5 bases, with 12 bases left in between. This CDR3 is CASSLAGEYGYTF. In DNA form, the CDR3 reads TGTGCCAGCAGTCTAGCAGGGGAGTATGGCTACACCTTC.

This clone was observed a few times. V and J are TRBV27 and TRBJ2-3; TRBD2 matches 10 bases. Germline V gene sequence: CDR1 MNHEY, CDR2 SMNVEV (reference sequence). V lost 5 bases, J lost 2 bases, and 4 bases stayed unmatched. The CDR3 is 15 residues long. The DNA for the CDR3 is TGTGCCAGCAGTATTAGCGGGAGGCCCACAGATACGCAGTATTTT. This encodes CASSISGRPTDTQYF.

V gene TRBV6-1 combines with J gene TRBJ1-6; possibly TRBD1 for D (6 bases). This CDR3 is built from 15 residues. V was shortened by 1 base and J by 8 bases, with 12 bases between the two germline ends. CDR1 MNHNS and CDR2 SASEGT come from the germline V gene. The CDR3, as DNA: TGTGCCAGCAGTGAAGGATCTACAGGGTATTCACCCCTCCACTTT. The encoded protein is CASSEGSTGYSPLHF.

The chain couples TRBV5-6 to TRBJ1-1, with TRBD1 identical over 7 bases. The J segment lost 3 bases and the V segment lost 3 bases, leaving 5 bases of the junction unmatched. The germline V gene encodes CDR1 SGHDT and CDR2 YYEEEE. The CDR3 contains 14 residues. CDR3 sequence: CASSSLTGHTEAFF. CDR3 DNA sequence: TGTGCCAGCAGCTCCCTGACAGGGCACACTGAAGCTTTCTTT. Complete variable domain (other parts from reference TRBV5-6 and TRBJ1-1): DAGVTQSPTHLIKTRGQQVTLRCSPKSGHDTVSWYQQALGQGPQFIFQYYEEEERQRGNFPDRFSGHQFPNYSSELNVNALLLGDSALYLCASSSLTGHTEAFFGQGTRLTVV.

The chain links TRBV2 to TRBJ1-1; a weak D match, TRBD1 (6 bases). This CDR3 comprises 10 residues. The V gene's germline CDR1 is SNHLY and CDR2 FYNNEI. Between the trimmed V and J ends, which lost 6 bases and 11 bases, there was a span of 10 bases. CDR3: CASSYRDAFF. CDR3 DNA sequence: TGTGCCAGCAGCTACAGGGATGCTTTCTTT.

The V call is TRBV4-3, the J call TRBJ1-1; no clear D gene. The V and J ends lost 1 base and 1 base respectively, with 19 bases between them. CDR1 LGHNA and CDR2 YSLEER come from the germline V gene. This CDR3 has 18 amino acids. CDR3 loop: CASSQASVRVGPNTEAFF. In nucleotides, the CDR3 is TGCGCCAGCAGCCAAGCTAGCGTGAGGGTCGGTCCGAACACTGAAGCTTTCTTT.

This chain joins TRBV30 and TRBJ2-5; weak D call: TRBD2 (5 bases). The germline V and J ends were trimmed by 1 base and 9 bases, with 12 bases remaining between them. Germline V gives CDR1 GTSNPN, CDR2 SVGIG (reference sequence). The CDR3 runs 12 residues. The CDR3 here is CAWSAPGDAQYF. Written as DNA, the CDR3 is TGTGCCTGGAGTGCCCCCGGGGATGCCCAGTACTTC.

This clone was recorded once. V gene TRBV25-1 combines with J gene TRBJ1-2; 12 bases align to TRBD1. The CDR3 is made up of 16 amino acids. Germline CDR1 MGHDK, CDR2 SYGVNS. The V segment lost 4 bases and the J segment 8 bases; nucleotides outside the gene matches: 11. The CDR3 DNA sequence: TGTGCCAGCAGTGGGGCCTCCGGGACAGGGGGCCGCGGCTACACCTTC. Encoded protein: CASSGASGTGGRGYTF.

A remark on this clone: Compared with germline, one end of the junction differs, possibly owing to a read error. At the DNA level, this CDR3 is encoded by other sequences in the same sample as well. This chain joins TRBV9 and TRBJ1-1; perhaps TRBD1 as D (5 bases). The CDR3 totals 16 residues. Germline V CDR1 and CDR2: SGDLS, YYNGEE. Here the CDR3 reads CASSVGVGQGNTEAFF. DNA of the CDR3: TGTGCCAGCAGTGTAGGGGTAGGGCAGGGGAACACTGAAGCTTTCTTT.

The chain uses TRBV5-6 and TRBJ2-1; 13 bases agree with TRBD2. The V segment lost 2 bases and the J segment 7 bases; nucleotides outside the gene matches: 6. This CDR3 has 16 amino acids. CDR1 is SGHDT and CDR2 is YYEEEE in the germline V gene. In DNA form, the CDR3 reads TGTGCCAGCAGCTTCGTACTAGCGGGAGGGCCGAATGAGCAGTTCTTC. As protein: CASSFVLAGGPNEQFF.

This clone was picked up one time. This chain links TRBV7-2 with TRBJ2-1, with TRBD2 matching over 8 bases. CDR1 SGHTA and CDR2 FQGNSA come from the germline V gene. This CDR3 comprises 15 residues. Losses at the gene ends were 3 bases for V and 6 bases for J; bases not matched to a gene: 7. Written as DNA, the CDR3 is TGTGCCAGCAGCTTGGCCGGGGGGGCGTTCAATGAGCAGTTCTTC. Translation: CASSLAGGAFNEQFF. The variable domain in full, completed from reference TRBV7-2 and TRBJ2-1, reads GAGVSQSPSNKVTEKGKDVELRCDPISGHTALYWYRQSLGQGLEFLIYFQGNSAPDKSGLPSDRFSAERTGGSVSTLTIQRTQQEDSAVYLCASSLAGGAFNEQFFGPGTRLTVL.

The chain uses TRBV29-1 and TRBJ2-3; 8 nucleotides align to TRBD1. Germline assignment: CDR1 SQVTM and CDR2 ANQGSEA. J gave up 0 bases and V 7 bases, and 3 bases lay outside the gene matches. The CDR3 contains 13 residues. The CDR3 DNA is TGCAGCGCCGGGACAGGAAGCACAGATACGCAGTATTTT. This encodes CSAGTGSTDTQYF.

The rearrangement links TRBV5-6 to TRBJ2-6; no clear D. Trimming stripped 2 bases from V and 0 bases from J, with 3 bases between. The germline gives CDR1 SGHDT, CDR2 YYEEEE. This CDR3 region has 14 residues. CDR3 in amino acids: CASSLYSGANVLTF. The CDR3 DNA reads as TGTGCCAGCAGCTTATACTCTGGGGCCAACGTCCTGACTTTC.